This TCR beta chain emerged from a study of early T cells in non-severe SARS-CoV-2 infection. For the study at large: The chains were unpaired, and the sequenced material was bulk RNA from unsorted whole blood. Broader study findings: Anti-spike CD8 specificities were favored by VDJdb matching, whose results missed private and CD4 specificities.

The CDR3 runs to 16 residues. CDR1 ENHRY and CDR2 SYGVKD come from the germline V gene. V lost 1 base and J 0 bases, leaving 12 bases between the germline ends. Concerning this clonotype itself: No antigen is known for it.

Individual cDNA molecules were tagged with unique molecular identifiers, the study reported. Each CDR3 protein gets one entry after TCRdb re-called the 5' RACE reads with MiXCR. The sample yields 30,000 to 40,000 distinct CDR3 sequences, over 5% seen once. The sequenced sample consisted of whole blood. The V gene is TRBV10-3, the J gene TRBJ1-2; maybe TRBD1 (6 bases). This sequence was found in an adult who was a healthcare worker with PCR-confirmed SARS-CoV-2 infection or an uninfected control (not recorded which). The CDR3 bases are TGTGCCATCAGTGAGTTAGTGGGGACAACTAACTATGGCTACACCTTC. The encoded protein is CAISELVGTTNYGYTF.